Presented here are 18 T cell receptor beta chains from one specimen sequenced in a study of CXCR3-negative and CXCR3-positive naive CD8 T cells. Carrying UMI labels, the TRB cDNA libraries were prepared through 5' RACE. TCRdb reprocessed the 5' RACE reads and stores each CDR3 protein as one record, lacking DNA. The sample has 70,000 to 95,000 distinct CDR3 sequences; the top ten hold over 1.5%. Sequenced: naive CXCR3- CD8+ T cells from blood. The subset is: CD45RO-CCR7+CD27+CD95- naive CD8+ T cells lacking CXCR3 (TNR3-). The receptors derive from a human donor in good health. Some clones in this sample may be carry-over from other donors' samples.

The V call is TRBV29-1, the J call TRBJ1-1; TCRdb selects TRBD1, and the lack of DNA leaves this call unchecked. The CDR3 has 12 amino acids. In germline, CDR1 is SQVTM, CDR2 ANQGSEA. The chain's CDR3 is CSVEGGGTEAFF.

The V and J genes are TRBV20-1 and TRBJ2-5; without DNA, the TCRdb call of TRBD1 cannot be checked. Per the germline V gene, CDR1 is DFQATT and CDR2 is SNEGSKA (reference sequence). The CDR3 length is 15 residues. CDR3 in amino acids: CSARDGTRDQETQYF.

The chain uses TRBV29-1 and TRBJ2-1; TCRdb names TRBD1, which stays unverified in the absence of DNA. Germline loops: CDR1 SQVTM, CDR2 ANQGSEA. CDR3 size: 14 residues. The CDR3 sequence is CSAPDGGSYNEQFF.

The CDR3 loop is CASSPPPGNTEAFF. The V and J genes are TRBV18 and TRBJ1-1; TCRdb picks TRBD1, but there is no DNA to check that call. Germline-derived CDR1 and CDR2 are KGHSH and LQKENI. The CDR3 runs 14 residues. The full variable domain, completed using reference TRBV18 and TRBJ1-1, is NAGVMQNPRHLVRRRGQEARLRCSPMKGHSHVYWYRQLPEEGLKFMVYLQKENIIDESGMPKERFSAEFPKEGPSILRIQQVVRGDSAAYFCASSPPPGNTEAFFGQGTRLTVV.

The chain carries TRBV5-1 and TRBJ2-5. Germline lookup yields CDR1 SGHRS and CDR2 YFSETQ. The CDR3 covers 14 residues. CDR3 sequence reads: CASSPHGDQETQYF.

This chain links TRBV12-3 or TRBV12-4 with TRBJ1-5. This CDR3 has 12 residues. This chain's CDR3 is CASSFVNQPQHF.

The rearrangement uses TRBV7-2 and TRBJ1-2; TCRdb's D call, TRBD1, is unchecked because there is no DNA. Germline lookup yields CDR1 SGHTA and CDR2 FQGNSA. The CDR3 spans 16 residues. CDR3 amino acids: CASSLASRGRGDGYTF.

This chain's CDR3 is CASSLTSGGSYEQYF. The chain couples TRBV28 to TRBJ2-7; with no DNA, the TCRdb D assignment of TRBD2 cannot be verified. Germline CDR1 MDHEN, CDR2 SYDVKM. The CDR3 consists of 15 residues.

This CDR3 reads CATSDPENYYEQYF. V usage is TRBV24-1 and J usage is TRBJ2-7. The CDR3 covers 14 residues. Germline V gives CDR1 KGHDR, CDR2 SFDVKD.

This CDR3 is CATSRDLRAGGARETQYF. The chain uses TRBV15 and TRBJ2-5; with no DNA, the TCRdb D assignment of TRBD1 cannot be verified. The CDR3 runs 18 residues. The germline CDR1 and CDR2 sequences are LNHNV and YYDKDF (reference sequence).

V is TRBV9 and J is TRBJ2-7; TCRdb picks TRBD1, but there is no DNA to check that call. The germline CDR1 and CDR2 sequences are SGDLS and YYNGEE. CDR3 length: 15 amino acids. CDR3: CASSAEGQGLNEQYF.

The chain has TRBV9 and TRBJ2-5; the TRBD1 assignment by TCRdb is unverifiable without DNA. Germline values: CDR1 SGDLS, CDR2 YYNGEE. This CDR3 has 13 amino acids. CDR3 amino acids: CASSGGTEKSQYF.

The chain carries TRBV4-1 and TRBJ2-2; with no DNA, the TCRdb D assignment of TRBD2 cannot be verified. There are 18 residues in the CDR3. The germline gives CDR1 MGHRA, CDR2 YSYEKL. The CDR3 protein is CASSPEPTGTGLTGELFF.

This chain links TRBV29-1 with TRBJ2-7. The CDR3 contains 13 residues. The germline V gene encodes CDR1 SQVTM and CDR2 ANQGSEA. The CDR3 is CSVVHAGTYEQYF.

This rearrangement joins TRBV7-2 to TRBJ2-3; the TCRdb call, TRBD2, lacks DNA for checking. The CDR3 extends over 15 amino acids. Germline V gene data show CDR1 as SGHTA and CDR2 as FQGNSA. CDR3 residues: CASSLTSGGGDTQYF.

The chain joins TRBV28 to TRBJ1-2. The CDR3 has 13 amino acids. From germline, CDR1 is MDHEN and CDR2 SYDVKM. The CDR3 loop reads CASSLGPAYGYTF.

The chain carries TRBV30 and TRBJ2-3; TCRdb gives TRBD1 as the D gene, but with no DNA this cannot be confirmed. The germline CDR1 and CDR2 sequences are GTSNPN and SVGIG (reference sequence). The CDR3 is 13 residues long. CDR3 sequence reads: CAWSAWTVDTQYF.

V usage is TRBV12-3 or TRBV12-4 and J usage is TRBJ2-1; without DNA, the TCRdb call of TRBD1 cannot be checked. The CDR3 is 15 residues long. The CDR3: CASSLRPDALSEQFF.